This record concerns one TCR beta chain sequence. The source of the sample is a study of blood T cell repertoires in COVID-19. Authors' processing steps: Cell counts per sample came from amplifying reference gene primers. Generated by immunoSEQ multiplex PCR, the TCRdb table keeps only in-frame clones and is missing some. V and J calls and clone size are as listed in that table; D and trimming were resolved from the DNA. The repertoire holds about 310,000 clones, with almost 90% as singletons. This CDR3 contains 14 residues. Trimming stripped 3 bases from V and 1 base from J, with 9 bases between. CDR1 and CDR2 from the germline V gene are LGHNA and YNFKEQ.

The chain combines TRBV4-2 with TRBJ1-1, with D possibly matching TRBD1 (6 bases). Sequencing input: peripheral blood. This clonotype was sampled from a woman aged 40 to 55 with COVID-19, enrolled during active disease. The CDR3, as DNA: TGTGCCAGCAGCCACAGGGGTTCGAACACTGAAGCTTTCTTT. It specifies CASSHRGSNTEAFF.